This T cell receptor beta chain was profiled in a study of circulating and synovial CD4+ cells in juvenile arthritis. This clone was counted between two and nine times. The CDR3 runs to 17 residues. Only in-frame clones appear in the TCRdb table, and some are missing; sequencing was by immunoSEQ multiplex PCR. The profile shows over 11,000 clones, 75% to 90% of them singletons. The sequence was collected from a human patient with juvenile idiopathic arthritis. Some clones in this sample may be carry-over from other donors' samples. V gene TRBV21-1 combines with J gene TRBJ2-1; TRBD2 is the table's D call, not checked against the DNA. TRBV21-1 is a documented pseudogene. Sequencing input: CD4+ T cells from synovial fluid. The CDR3 sequence: CASSKWHEGGTYNEQFF. For the CDR3, the DNA is TGTGCCAGCAGCAAATGGCATGAGGGGGGGACTTACAATGAGCAGTTCTTC.